The present T cell receptor beta chain was sequenced within a study of CD8 T cells in ankylosing spondylitis. There are a few counts of this clonotype. V was pared by 6 bases and J by 2 bases, with 6 bases of the junction left unmatched. The V gene's germline CDR1 is LGHDT and CDR2 YNNKEL (reference sequence). The CDR3 totals 15 residues. TCRdb used MiXCR to reprocess the 5' RACE reads, holding one entry per CDR3 protein. The sample shows around 150,000 distinct CDR3 sequences, around a tenth of them seen only once. This chain joins TRBV3-1 and TRBJ2-7; TRBD1 agrees at 11 bases. The receptor was isolated from a male donor with ankylosing spondylitis or in good health (not recorded which). The sample taken for sequencing was blood, either unsorted or a sorted T cell fraction (not recorded which). The CDR3 nucleotides read TGTGCCAGCAGTGGCGGGACAGGGGGACCCTACGAGCAGTACTTC. Translation gives CASSGGTGGPYEQYF.